This record looks at one TCR beta chain sequence and its context. Adults of Caucasian background living in Nashville, Tennessee made up all donors. CD4+ cells were split into CD45RA+ naive and CD45RA-negative memory subsets. The data derive from a study of shared clonotypes between healthy human individuals. Study information: There were three CD4 naive, three CD4 memory, two CD8 naive and one CD8 memory plates per donor.

It was across several immunoSEQ plates that each subset's genomic DNA was evenly split. Measured with immunoSEQ multiplex PCR; TCRdb has only the in-frame clones, and not every one. The repertoire consists of roughly 2.2 million clones, with 85% to 95% occurring once and the leading ten covering about 0.36%. V gave up 4 bases and J gave up 4 bases; unmatched junction bases: 3. The CDR3 is 15 residues long. Per the germline V gene, CDR1 is SGHNT and CDR2 is YYREEE (reference sequence). This TCR was sampled from a man younger than 35 in good health. Some clones in this sample may be carry-over from other donors' samples. The specimen sequenced was naive CD4+ T cells from PBMCs. Subset noted: CD45RA+ positively selected. V gene TRBV5-4 combines with J gene TRBJ2-3, with 13 bases matching TRBD2. Written as DNA, the CDR3 is TGTGCCAGCAGCACTAGCGGGAGGGCGTCAGATACGCAGTATTTT. Translating it yields CASSTSGRASDTQYF.